This TCR beta chain was recorded in a study of T cell changes during pregnancy in multiple sclerosis. Germline loops: CDR1 SGHRS, CDR2 YFSETQ. This CDR3 is 14 amino acids long. The V and J ends lost 2 bases and 3 bases, in that order; junction bases with no gene match: 4. Libraries were prepared by immunoSEQ multiplex PCR; TCRdb keeps only in-frame clonotypes and omits some of them. Here the sample spans around 40,000 clones, 89% being singletons. This sequence joins TRBV5-1 and TRBJ2-7; 8 bases match TRBD2. Sequenced material: CD4+ T cells from peripheral blood mononuclear cells, taken after pregnancy. The sequence derives from a female donor in good health, enrolled as a control in a pregnancy study. The CDR3 here is CASSLSSGDYEQYF. For the CDR3, the DNA is TGCGCCAGCAGCTTAAGTAGCGGGGACTACGAGCAGTACTTC.